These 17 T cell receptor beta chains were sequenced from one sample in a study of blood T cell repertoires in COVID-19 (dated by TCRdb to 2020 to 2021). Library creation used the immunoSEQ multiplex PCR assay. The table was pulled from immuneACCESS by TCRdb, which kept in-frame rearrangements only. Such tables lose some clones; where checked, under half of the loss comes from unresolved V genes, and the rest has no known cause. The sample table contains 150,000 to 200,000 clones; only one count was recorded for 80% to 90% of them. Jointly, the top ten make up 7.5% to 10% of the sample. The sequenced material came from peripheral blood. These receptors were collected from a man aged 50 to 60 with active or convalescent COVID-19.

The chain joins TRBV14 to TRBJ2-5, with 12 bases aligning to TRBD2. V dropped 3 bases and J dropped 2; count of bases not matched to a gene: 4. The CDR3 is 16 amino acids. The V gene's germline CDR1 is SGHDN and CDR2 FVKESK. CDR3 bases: TGTGCCAGCAGCCATCTAGCGGGGGGGAGACAAGAGACCCAGTACTTC. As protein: CASSHLAGGRQETQYF. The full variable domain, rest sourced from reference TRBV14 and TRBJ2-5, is EAGVTQFPSHSVIEKGQTVTLRCDPISGHDNLYWYRRVMGKEIKFLLHFVKESKQDESGMPNNRFLAERTGGTYSTLKVQPAELEDSGVYFCASSHLAGGRQETQYFGPGTRLLVL.

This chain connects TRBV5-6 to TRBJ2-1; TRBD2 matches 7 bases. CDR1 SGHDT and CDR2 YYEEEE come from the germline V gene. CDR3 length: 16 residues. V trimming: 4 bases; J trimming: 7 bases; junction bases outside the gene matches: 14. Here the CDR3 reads CASSGGWREFLNEQFF. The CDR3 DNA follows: TGTGCCAGCAGCGGGGGTTGGCGGGAGTTTTTGAATGAGCAGTTCTTC.

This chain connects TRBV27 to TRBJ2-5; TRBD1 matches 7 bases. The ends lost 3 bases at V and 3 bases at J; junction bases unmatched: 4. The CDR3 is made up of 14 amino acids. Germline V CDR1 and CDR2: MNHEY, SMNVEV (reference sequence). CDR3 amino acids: CASSFDRAKETQYF. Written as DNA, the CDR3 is TGTGCCAGCAGTTTCGACAGGGCGAAAGAGACCCAGTACTTC.

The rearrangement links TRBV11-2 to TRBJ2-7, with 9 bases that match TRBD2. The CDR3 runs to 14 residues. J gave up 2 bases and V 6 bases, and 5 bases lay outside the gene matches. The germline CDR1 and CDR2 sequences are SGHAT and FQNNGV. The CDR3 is CASRGRGGPYEQYF. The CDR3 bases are TGTGCCAGCAGAGGGCGGGGGGGCCCCTACGAGCAGTACTTC.

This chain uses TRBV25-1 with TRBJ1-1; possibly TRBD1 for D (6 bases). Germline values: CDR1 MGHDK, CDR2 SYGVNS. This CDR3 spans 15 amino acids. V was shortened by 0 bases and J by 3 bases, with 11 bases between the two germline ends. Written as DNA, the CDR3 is TGTGCCAGCAGTGAATATCGGGGGGCCGACACTGAAGCTTTCTTT. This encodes CASSEYRGADTEAFF.

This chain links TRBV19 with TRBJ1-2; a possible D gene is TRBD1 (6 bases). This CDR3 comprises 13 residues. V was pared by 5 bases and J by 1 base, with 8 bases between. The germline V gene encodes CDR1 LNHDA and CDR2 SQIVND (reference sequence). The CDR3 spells CASSPGVNYGYTF. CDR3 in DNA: TGTGCCAGTAGTCCAGGGGTTAACTATGGCTACACCTTC.

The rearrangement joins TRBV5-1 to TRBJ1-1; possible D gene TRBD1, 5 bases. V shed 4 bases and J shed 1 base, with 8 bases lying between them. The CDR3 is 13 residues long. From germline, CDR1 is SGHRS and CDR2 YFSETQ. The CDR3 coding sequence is TGCGCCAGCAGCCCTGGACAGAACACTGAAGCTTTCTTT. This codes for CASSPGQNTEAFF.

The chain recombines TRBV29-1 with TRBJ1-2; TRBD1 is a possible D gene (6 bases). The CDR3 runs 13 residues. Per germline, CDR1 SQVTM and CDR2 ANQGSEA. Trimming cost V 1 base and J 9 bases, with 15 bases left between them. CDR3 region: CSVEVPGAARYTF. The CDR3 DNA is TGCAGCGTTGAAGTCCCAGGGGCCGCCCGCTACACCTTC. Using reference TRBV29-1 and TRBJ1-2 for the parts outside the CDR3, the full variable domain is SAVISQKPSRDICQRGTSLTIQCQVDSQVTMMFWYRQQPGQSLTLIATANQGSEATYESGFVIDKFPISRPNLTFSTLTVSNMSPEDSSIYLCSVEVPGAARYTFGSGTRLTVV.

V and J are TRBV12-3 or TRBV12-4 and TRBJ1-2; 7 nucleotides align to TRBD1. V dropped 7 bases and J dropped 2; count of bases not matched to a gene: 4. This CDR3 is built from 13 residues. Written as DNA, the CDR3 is TGTGCCAGCAATAAACAGGGGAACTATGGCTACACCTTC. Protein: CASNKQGNYGYTF.

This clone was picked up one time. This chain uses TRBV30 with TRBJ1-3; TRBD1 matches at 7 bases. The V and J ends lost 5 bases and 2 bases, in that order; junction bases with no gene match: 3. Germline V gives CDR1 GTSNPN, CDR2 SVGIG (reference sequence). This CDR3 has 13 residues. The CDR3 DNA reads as TGTGCCTGGGGGAGGGGGCCTGGAAACACCATATATTTT. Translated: CAWGRGPGNTIYF.

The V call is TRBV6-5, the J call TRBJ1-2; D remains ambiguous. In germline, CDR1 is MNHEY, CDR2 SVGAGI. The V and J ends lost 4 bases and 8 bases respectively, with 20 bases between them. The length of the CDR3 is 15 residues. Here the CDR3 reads CASSSRERQEGGYTF. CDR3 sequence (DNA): TGTGCCAGCAGTTCCCGGGAACGTCAAGAAGGGGGCTACACCTTC.

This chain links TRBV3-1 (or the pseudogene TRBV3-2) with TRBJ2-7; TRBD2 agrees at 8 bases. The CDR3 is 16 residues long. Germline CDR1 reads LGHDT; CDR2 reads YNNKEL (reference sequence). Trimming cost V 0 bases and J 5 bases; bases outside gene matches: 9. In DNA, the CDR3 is TGTGCCAGCAGCCAAGACGCCTCGCGGGAGGACCACGAGCAGTACTTC. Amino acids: CASSQDASREDHEQYF.

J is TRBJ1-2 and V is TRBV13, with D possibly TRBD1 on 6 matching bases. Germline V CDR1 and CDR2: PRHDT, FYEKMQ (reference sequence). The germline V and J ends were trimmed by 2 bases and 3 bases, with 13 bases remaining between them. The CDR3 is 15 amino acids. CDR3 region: CASSLSGGYDYGYTF. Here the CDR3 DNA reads TGTGCCAGCAGCTTAAGCGGGGGCTACGACTATGGCTACACCTTC.

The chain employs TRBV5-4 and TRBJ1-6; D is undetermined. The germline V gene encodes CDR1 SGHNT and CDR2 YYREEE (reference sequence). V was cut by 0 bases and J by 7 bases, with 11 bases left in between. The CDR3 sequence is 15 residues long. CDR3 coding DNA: TGTGCCAGCAGCTTGGCGACGGGGTGGAATTCACCCCTCCACTTT. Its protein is CASSLATGWNSPLHF.

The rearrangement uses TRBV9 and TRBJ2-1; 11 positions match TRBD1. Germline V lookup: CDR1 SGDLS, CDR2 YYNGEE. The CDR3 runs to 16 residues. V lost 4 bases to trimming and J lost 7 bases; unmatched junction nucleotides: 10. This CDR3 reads CASSLRTGGNLNEQFF. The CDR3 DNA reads TGTGCCAGCAGCCTAAGGACAGGGGGCAACTTGAATGAGCAGTTCTTC.

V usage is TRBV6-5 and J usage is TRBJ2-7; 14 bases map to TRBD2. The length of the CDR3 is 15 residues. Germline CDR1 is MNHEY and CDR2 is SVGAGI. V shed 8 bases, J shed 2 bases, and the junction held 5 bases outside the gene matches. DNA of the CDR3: TGTGCCAGCTCGGGACTAGCGGGGGAAACCTACGAGCAGTACTTC. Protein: CASSGLAGETYEQYF.

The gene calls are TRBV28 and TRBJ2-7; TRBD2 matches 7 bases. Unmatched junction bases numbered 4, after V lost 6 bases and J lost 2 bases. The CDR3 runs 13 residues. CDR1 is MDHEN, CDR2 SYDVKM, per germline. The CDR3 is CASSGTITYEQYF. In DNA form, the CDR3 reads TGTGCCAGCAGCGGGACTATCACCTACGAGCAGTACTTC.